This T cell receptor (beta chain) was documented in a study of response to subunit inactivated influenza vaccine. This clonotype was observed a handful of times. TCRdb reprocessed the RT-PCR reads via MiXCR and lists one record per CDR3 protein. The sample lists about 540,000 distinct CDR3 sequences, roughly 25% occurring once. J gave up 3 bases and V 5 bases, and 5 bases lay outside the gene matches. Germline lookup yields CDR1 LNHDA and CDR2 SQIVND (reference sequence). The CDR3 is made up of 15 amino acids. These data were also filed under a second study, of T cells expressing NK-cell markers. Turning to that study: A 5'RACE template switching approach incorporating UMIs was used to make TCR beta cDNA. With respect to HCMV, most of the eight sequenced donors were seropositive, and one was seronegative. Restricting sorting to alpha-beta TCR T cells was achieved in several experiments by an anti-gamma-delta TCR antibody. More than 5 donors showed dominant NKG2C+ clonotypes comprising about 1.0-7.5% of their CD8+ T cells.

The sequence came from a man in his forties or fifties who received an inactivated influenza vaccine. The specimen comprised CD4+ T cells sorted from PBMCs, sampled 11 to 12 days after vaccination. The V and J genes are TRBV19 and TRBJ1-5; TRBD1 matches 9 bases. This CDR3 is CASSPGTGHNQPQHF. The CDR3 DNA sequence: TGTGCCAGTAGTCCCGGGACAGGGCACAATCAGCCCCAGCATTTT. The complete variable domain, with remaining parts taken from reference TRBV19 and TRBJ1-5, reads DGGITQSPKYLFRKEGQNVTLSCEQNLNHDAMYWYRQDPGQGLRLIYYSQIVNDFQKGDIAEGYSVSREKKESFPLTVTSAQKNPTAFYLCASSPGTGHNQPQHFGDGTRLSIL.